The clone carrying this TCR beta chain was seen a handful of times. Antigen specificity is unknown. This entry is derived from a study of T cell responses to AZD1222 COVID-19 vaccine. Trimming removed 2 bases at V and 7 bases at J, with 7 bases between. In germline, CDR1 is SGHDT, CDR2 YYEEEE. The CDR3 consists of 11 residues. Profiling relied on immunoSEQ multiplex PCR, and the TCRdb table lists in-frame clones only, not all of them. The sample consists of some 150,000 clones, 88% of them appearing once. Findings of the study overall: Sampling that yielded the repertoires occurred only after the peak T cell response.

The rearrangement uses TRBV5-6 and TRBJ2-7; no clear D gene. The source material was peripheral blood, sampled 28 days after the second dose of the MenACWY control vaccine. The sequence was collected from an adult who received the MenACWY meningococcal vaccine as a control. CDR3 sequence: CASSFAQEQYF. CDR3 in DNA: TGTGCCAGCAGCTTCGCGCAGGAGCAGTACTTC.